Shown below are 24 T cell receptor beta chains from a single sample sequenced in a study of blood T cell repertoires in COVID-19. Repertoires were generated with immunoSEQ multiplex PCR, while TCRdb's copy carries only in-frame clones and drops some. The profile shows over 10,000 clones, approximately 91% of them singletons. The source material was peripheral blood. All receptors come from a human donor in a cohort sampled during active COVID-19.

The chain employs TRBV28 and TRBJ2-1; TRBD2 agrees at 8 bases. The CDR3 runs to 16 residues. The junction had 12 bases not matched to a gene; V was cut back by 4 bases and J by 7 bases. Germline V gives CDR1 MDHEN, CDR2 SYDVKM. The DNA for the CDR3 is TGTGCCAGCAGTTCCCCGGGTGGCGGGAGGTTTAATGAGCAGTTCTTC. This gives the protein CASSSPGGGRFNEQFF.

The rearrangement uses TRBV6-1 and TRBJ1-2, with D perhaps matching TRBD1 (5 bases). Germline V gives CDR1 MNHNS, CDR2 SASEGT. The CDR3 extends over 17 amino acids. Trimming took off 0 bases at V and 3 bases at J, with 17 bases between the two ends. The CDR3 coding sequence is TGTGCCAGCAGTGAAGCAGGGGCAGGGCCATCACACTATGGCTACACCTTC. Amino acids: CASSEAGAGPSHYGYTF.

The V and J genes are TRBV19 and TRBJ1-3; D unclear. Germline lookup yields CDR1 LNHDA and CDR2 SQIVND (reference sequence). Trimming took 3 bases from V and 0 from J, leaving 15 bases between them. The CDR3 is 17 residues long. The DNA of the CDR3 is TGTGCCAGTAGTATTCTTCCGAGTAAGAACTCTGGAAACACCATATATTTT. This encodes CASSILPSKNSGNTIYF.

The chain recombines TRBV5-1 with TRBJ1-1, with a possible D match to TRBD1 (5 bases). Deletions cut 0 bases from V and 3 bases from J, with 9 bases between. The CDR3 totals 14 residues. Germline V gives CDR1 SGHRS, CDR2 YFSETQ. This chain's CDR3 is CASSLGGADTEAFF. In DNA form, the CDR3 reads TGCGCCAGCAGCTTGGGGGGCGCAGACACTGAAGCTTTCTTT.

The CDR3 is CASSLFRRGNEQFF. As DNA, the CDR3 is TGTGCCAGCAGCTTATTCAGGCGAGGGAATGAGCAGTTCTTC. V and J are TRBV7-2 and TRBJ2-1; TRBD2 might be the D (5 bases). Trimming took 2 bases from V and 7 from J, leaving 12 bases between them. The CDR3 extends over 14 amino acids. Germline lookup yields CDR1 SGHTA and CDR2 FQGNSA.

This sequence joins TRBV4-1 and TRBJ1-4; no definite D call. The germline gives CDR1 MGHRA, CDR2 YSYEKL. The CDR3 runs 16 residues. V was clipped by 2 bases and J by 2 bases, with 12 bases between them. For the CDR3, the DNA is TGCGCCAGCAGCCAAAGCTCCTCTCGTACTAATGAAAAACTGTTTTTT. Its translation is CASSQSSSRTNEKLFF.

This clone was detected only once. The chain is built from TRBV7-2 and TRBJ2-1, with 7 bases aligning to TRBD1. Germline assignment: CDR1 SGHTA and CDR2 FQGNSA. The trim removed 5 bases at V and 15 bases at J, leaving 16 bases unmatched. The CDR3 is 14 residues long. CDR3 coding DNA: TGTGCCAGCAGCCCCGACAGGGTAGCTATTGGGGGGTTCTTC. Its translation is CASSPDRVAIGGFF.

The genes are TRBV7-9 and TRBJ2-2; tentative D call: TRBD2 (5 bases). V was clipped by 5 bases and J by 0 bases, with 13 bases between them. The CDR3 has 16 residues. CDR1 and CDR2 from the germline V gene are SEHNR and FQNEAQ (reference sequence). CDR3 residues: CASSPPGNANTGELFF. The CDR3 nucleotides read TGTGCCAGCAGCCCACCGGGGAACGCGAACACCGGGGAGCTGTTTTTT. Looking up the rest from reference TRBV7-9 and TRBJ2-2 gives the full variable domain: DTGVSQNPRHKITKRGQNVTFRCDPISEHNRLYWYRQTLGQGPEFLTYFQNEAQLEKSRLLSDRFSAERPKGSFSTLEIQRTEQGDSAMYLCASSPPGNANTGELFFGEGSRLTVL.

The rearrangement uses TRBV5-1 and TRBJ2-3, with D possibly being TRBD2 (6 bases). Looked up from germline, CDR1 is SGHRS and CDR2 is YFSETQ. The CDR3 length is 14 residues. V was clipped by 4 bases and J by 2 bases, with 11 bases between them. CDR3 DNA sequence: TGCGCCAGCAGCCCGGAGGGGTCCACAGATACGCAGTATTTT. Translating gives CASSPEGSTDTQYF.

This clone has only one observation. This rearrangement joins TRBV5-1 to TRBJ2-1, with TRBD2 as a possible D gene (5 bases). Deletions cut 3 bases from V and 0 bases from J, with 16 bases between. The V gene's germline CDR1 is SGHRS and CDR2 YFSETQ. This CDR3 is built from 17 residues. CDR3 coding DNA: TGCGCCAGCAGCTCGCAACCTACGGGGAGCTCCTACAATGAGCAGTTCTTC. This codes for CASSSQPTGSSYNEQFF. Together with reference TRBV5-1 and TRBJ2-1, the CDR3 gives the full variable domain: KAGVTQTPRYLIKTRGQQVTLSCSPISGHRSVSWYQQTPGQGLQFLFEYFSETQRNKGNFPGRFSGRQFSNSRSEMNVSTLELGDSALYLCASSSQPTGSSYNEQFFGPGTRLTVL.

The CDR3: CASSSQTGVNTEAFF. Here the CDR3 DNA reads TGTGCCAGCAGCTCTCAAACAGGGGTAAATACTGAAGCTTTCTTT. The chain links TRBV11-2 to TRBJ1-1, with 7 bases identical to TRBD1. Germline V gene data show CDR1 as SGHAT and CDR2 as FQNNGV. This CDR3 has 15 amino acids. V dropped 4 bases and J dropped 5; count of bases not matched to a gene: 10. Filled out from reference TRBV11-2 and TRBJ1-1, the complete variable domain reads EAGVAQSPRYKIIEKRQSVAFWCNPISGHATLYWYQQILGQGPKLLIQFQNNGVVDDSQLPKDRFSAERLKGVDSTLKIQPAKLEDSAVYLCASSSQTGVNTEAFFGQGTRLTVV.

This sequence joins TRBV10-2 and TRBJ1-2; D possibly corresponds to TRBD1 (5 bases). V shed 2 bases and J shed 1 base, with 11 bases lying between them. The germline V gene has CDR1 WSHSY and CDR2 SAAADI. CDR3 length: 15 amino acids. CDR3 DNA: TGCGCCAGCAGTGAGATGGGGGGAGTTAACTATGGCTACACCTTC. It specifies CASSEMGGVNYGYTF.

The rearrangement joins TRBV9 to TRBJ1-1, with 8 nucleotides matching TRBD1. The germline V gene has CDR1 SGDLS and CDR2 YYNGEE. V shed 0 bases, J shed 0 bases, and the junction held 4 bases outside the gene matches. The CDR3 sequence is 16 residues long. CDR3 residues: CASSVGQGLMNTEAFF. CDR3 nucleotides: TGTGCCAGCAGCGTAGGACAGGGGCTTATGAACACTGAAGCTTTCTTT.

The rearrangement joins TRBV18 to TRBJ2-3, with 7 bases fitting TRBD1. There are 15 residues in the CDR3. Trimming removed 2 bases from V and 1 base from J; junction bases left unmatched: 3. Germline-derived CDR1 and CDR2 are KGHSH and LQKENI. In nucleotides, the CDR3 is TGTGCCAGCTCACCAGGACAGGCTCGCACAGATACGCAGTATTTT. Its translation is CASSPGQARTDTQYF.

V gene TRBV3-1 (or the pseudogene TRBV3-2) combines with J gene TRBJ2-7; possible D gene TRBD2, 7 bases. The germline V gene has CDR1 LGHDT and CDR2 YNNKEL (reference sequence). The CDR3 covers 15 residues. Trimming left V 1 base short and J 2 bases short, with 12 bases between. Here the CDR3 DNA reads TGTGCCAGCAGCCAAGGCGGGGGCGGACCCTACGAGCAGTACTTC. This encodes CASSQGGGGPYEQYF.

The chain couples TRBV2 to TRBJ1-5; 8 bases match TRBD1. Germline V CDR1 and CDR2: SNHLY, FYNNEI. Trimming at V came to 6 bases and at J to 2 bases, leaving 6 bases not matched to a gene. This CDR3 is built from 15 residues. In DNA form, the CDR3 reads TGTGCCAGCAGGGGGGGGACAGGAGGCAATCAGCCCCAGCATTTT. The encoded protein is CASRGGTGGNQPQHF. The complete variable domain, with remaining parts taken from reference TRBV2 and TRBJ1-5, reads EPEVTQTPSHQVTQMGQEVILRCVPISNHLYFYWYRQILGQKVEFLVSFYNNEISEKSEIFDDQFSVERPDGSNFTLKIRSTKLEDSAMYFCASRGGTGGNQPQHFGDGTRLSIL.

The rearrangement links TRBV6-5 to TRBJ1-3, with a tentative D call TRBD1 (6 bases). Between the trimmed V and J ends, which lost 7 bases and 0 bases, there was a span of 10 bases. The CDR3 is 14 amino acids. Per germline, CDR1 MNHEY and CDR2 SVGAGI. CDR3 amino acids: CASTTGSSGNTIYF. In DNA, the CDR3 is TGTGCCAGCACTACAGGGAGCTCTGGAAACACCATATATTTT.

The chain uses TRBV20-1 and TRBJ2-3, with 15 nucleotides matching TRBD2. The germline V gene encodes CDR1 DFQATT and CDR2 SNEGSKA (reference sequence). Trimming at V came to 3 bases and at J to 2 bases, leaving 9 bases not matched to a gene. This CDR3 region has 18 residues. CDR3 coding DNA: TGCAGTGCTAGTGAGCCCGGGACTAGCGGGAGGTCCACAGATACGCAGTATTTT. As protein: CSASEPGTSGRSTDTQYF.

With respect to this clone: Other DNA sequences in this sample translate to the same CDR3. The rearrangement links TRBV2 to TRBJ1-2; D unclear. Germline values: CDR1 SNHLY, CDR2 FYNNEI. Trimming pared 8 bases from V and 4 bases from J, leaving 17 bases between. There are 14 residues in the CDR3. For the CDR3, the DNA is TGTGCCAGCCTCCCTGCAGCGTCCATCTATGGCTACACCTTC. It yields the protein CASLPAASIYGYTF.

CDR3 residues: CATSDGIGGETQYF. CDR3 DNA: TGTGCCACCAGTGATGGGATAGGAGGAGAGACCCAGTACTTC. This chain uses TRBV24-1 with TRBJ2-5; weak D call: TRBD2 (5 bases). V was trimmed by 3 bases and J by 4 bases, leaving 11 bases between them. Germline V gene data show CDR1 as KGHDR and CDR2 as SFDVKD. The CDR3 is 14 residues long.

V is TRBV6-5 and J is TRBJ2-5; TRBD2 matches 10 bases. Germline-derived CDR1 and CDR2 are MNHEY and SVGAGI. The CDR3 extends over 15 amino acids. The ends lost 6 bases at V and 2 bases at J; junction bases unmatched: 6. CDR3: CASSLGLASQETQYF. CDR3 bases: TGTGCCAGCAGCTTGGGACTAGCGTCTCAAGAGACCCAGTACTTC.

This sequence joins TRBV11-2 and TRBJ2-5, with a possible D match to TRBD1 (6 bases). Trimming shortened V by 5 bases and J by 0 bases, and 16 bases separated the two germline ends. From germline, CDR1 is SGHAT and CDR2 FQNNGV. The CDR3 has 16 residues. The DNA of the CDR3 is TGTGCCAGCAGCCTTCGGACAGCGATAGACCAAGAGACCCAGTACTTC. This encodes CASSLRTAIDQETQYF.

This chain connects TRBV29-1 to TRBJ2-3, with TRBD1 matching 7 bases. Germline CDR1 SQVTM, CDR2 ANQGSEA. The CDR3 covers 14 residues. V shed 0 bases, J shed 4 bases, and the junction held 4 bases outside the gene matches. CDR3 in DNA: TGCAGCGTTGAAGATCTAAGGGGGCCAGATACGCAGTATTTT. This encodes CSVEDLRGPDTQYF.

V and J are TRBV7-2 and TRBJ1-4, with D possibly matching TRBD1 (6 bases). The CDR3 spans 17 residues. CDR1 is SGHTA, CDR2 FQGNSA, per germline. Trimming stripped 1 base from V and 5 bases from J, with 17 bases between. CDR3 DNA sequence: TGTGCCAGCAGCTTAGTCGGGGCAGGGGCGTTAAATGAAAAACTGTTTTTT. Its protein is CASSLVGAGALNEKLFF.